This section outlines one T cell receptor (beta chain) sequence together with its context. Its antigen remains undetermined. No qualities accompany the bases; no much larger clone lies one base away. The data stem from a study of blood T cell repertoires in COVID-19 (dated by TCRdb to the early 2020s). With respect to the entire study: Samples from collaborators originated in the United States, Italy and Spain and spanned both the acute and convalescent phases of COVID-19. HLA class I and class II types, where available, came from metadata supplied by the sample provider rather than from assay-based typing. A freely available public database, intended as a resource for researchers studying the immune response to SARS-CoV-2, is where the repertoires were released. Subjects who had been exposed to COVID-19, were actively infected with it, or had recovered from it provided the deeply sampled blood TCRbeta repertoires that made up the dataset. Samples were obtained from the ongoing ImmuneRACE study (first 160 participants) and from 1,000 to 1,500 subjects provided by 6 global collaborators. The material from the prospective study consisted of cDNA or gDNA derived from T cells, B-cell-depleted T cells, or PBMCs. The sample metadata nearly always contained a de-identified subject ID, COVID-19 status, age in years and sex.

Whole blood was collected in K2EDTA tubes by collaborating institutions according to the institutions' own protocols. For TCRbeta analysis, collaborator samples were shipped as frozen whole blood, as isolated PBMCs, or as DNA extracted from either sample type. The CDR3, from cysteine to phenylalanine, totals 15 residues. The only DNA kept is the CDR3, 45 bases in frame from the first base. According to the germline V gene, CDR1 reads SGHAT and CDR2 reads FQNNGV. Trimming at the junction amounts to 5 bases on V and 0 bases on J, and the germline ends lie 13 bases apart. TCRbeta CDR3 regions were amplified from genomic DNA using the immunoSEQ Assay, a bias-controlled multiplex PCR. On the authors' methods: The number of nucleated cells in each sample was estimated by amplification of reference gene primers within the assay. To quantify the absolute abundance of each unique TCRbeta CDR3 rearrangement, sequence reads were collapsed and filtered. For each sample, productive Simpson clonality was calculated as the square root of Simpson's diversity index across productive rearrangements. TCRdb took this table from immuneACCESS and kept in-frame rearrangements with V and J called. Such tables lack part of the clones; where checked against another copy, unresolved V genes explain under half of the gap, and the rest is unexplained. D and trimming come from the DNA, and the V and J calls and clone size come from that table. This sample is represented by 200,000 to 300,000 clones; approximately 78% of them were singletons. Approximately 3.5% of the sample belongs to the ten largest clones.

Broad study findings and their caveats: Clinical and demographic metadata were provided uncurated, with the amount varying by source and participant.

Sequenced material: peripheral blood. This sequence was found in a woman in her late teens or twenties with acute or convalescent COVID-19. The chain links TRBV11-2 with TRBJ1-1; a weak D assignment points to TRBD1 (5 bases agree). The encoded CDR3 is CASSQETALNTEAFF. The DNA is TGTGCCAGCAGCCAAGAGACAGCTCTGAACACTGAAGCTTTCTTT. Extended through the reference TRBV11-2 and TRBJ1-1 proteins, this CDR3 yields the full variable domain: EAGVAQSPRYKIIEKRQSVAFWCNPISGHATLYWYQQILGQGPKLLIQFQNNGVVDDSQLPKDRFSAERLKGVDSTLKIQPAKLEDSAVYLCASSQETALNTEAFFGQGTRLTVV.